The entry below gives a single TCR beta chain sequence along with its context. The sample belongs to a study of blood T cell repertoires in COVID-19. Study-level information: The United States, Italy and Spain provided the acute and convalescent COVID-19 samples.

The CDR3 totals 14 residues. The junction had 6 bases not matched to a gene; V was cut back by 3 bases and J by 5 bases. The germline V gene has CDR1 LGHDT and CDR2 YNNKEL (reference sequence). Participants, roughly 18 to 100 years old, spanned around 25 US areas. Participants had their cohort set by participant-reported clinical history. Per the authors' pipeline: It was from reference gene primer amplification that nucleated cell counts were estimated. The data were produced by immunoSEQ multiplex PCR, yet TCRdb's version contains in-frame clones alone and is incomplete. V and J calls plus clone size are reproduced from that table; the DNA served to infer D and trimming. The sample shows more than 300,000 clones, more than 75% of them seen only once.

The receptor was derived from a woman younger than 35 who had recovered from COVID-19. The sample taken for sequencing was PBMCs or T cells enriched from blood (not recorded which). The V gene is TRBV3-1 (or the pseudogene TRBV3-2), the J gene TRBJ1-2, with TRBD1 identical over 7 bases. This chain's CDR3 is CASSQQGGEYGYTF. CDR3 nucleotides: TGTGCCAGCAGCCAGCAGGGGGGCGAGTATGGCTACACCTTC.